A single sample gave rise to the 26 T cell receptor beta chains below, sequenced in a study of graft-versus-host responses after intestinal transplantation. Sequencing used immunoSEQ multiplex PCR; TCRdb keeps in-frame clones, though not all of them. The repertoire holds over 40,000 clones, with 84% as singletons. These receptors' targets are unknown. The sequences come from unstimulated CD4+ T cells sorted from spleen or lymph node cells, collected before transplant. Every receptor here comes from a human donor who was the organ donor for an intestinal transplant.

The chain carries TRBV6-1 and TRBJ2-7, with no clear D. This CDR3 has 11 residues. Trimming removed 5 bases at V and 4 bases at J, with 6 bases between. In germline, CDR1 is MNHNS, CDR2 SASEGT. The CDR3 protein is CASSYKYEQYF. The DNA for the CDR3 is TGTGCCAGCAGTTATAAGTACGAGCAGTACTTC.

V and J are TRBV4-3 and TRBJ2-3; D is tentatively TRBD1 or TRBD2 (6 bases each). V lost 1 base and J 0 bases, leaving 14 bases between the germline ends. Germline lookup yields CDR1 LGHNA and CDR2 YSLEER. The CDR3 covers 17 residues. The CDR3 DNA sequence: TGCGCCAGCAGCCAAGCGGGGGCCGCTACTAGCACAGATACGCAGTATTTT. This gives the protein CASSQAGAATSTDTQYF.

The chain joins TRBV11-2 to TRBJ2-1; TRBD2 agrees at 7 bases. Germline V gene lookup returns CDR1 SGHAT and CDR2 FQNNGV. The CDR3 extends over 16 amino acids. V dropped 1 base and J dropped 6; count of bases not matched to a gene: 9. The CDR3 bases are TGTGCCAGCAGCTTAGTAAGGCTAGCGGAGAGCAATGAGCAGTTCTTC. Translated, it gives CASSLVRLAESNEQFF. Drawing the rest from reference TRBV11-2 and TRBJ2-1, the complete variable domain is EAGVAQSPRYKIIEKRQSVAFWCNPISGHATLYWYQQILGQGPKLLIQFQNNGVVDDSQLPKDRFSAERLKGVDSTLKIQPAKLEDSAVYLCASSLVRLAESNEQFFGPGTRLTVL.

The CDR3 here is CASSSRTSGRTYEQYF. The CDR3 region has the DNA TGTGCCAGCAGCTCCCGGACTAGCGGGAGGACCTACGAGCAGTACTTC. The chain links TRBV7-2 to TRBJ2-7, with 14 bases identical to TRBD2. CDR1 and CDR2 from the germline V gene are SGHTA and FQGNSA. The CDR3 has 16 amino acids. V gave up 4 bases and J gave up 2 bases; unmatched junction bases: 4.

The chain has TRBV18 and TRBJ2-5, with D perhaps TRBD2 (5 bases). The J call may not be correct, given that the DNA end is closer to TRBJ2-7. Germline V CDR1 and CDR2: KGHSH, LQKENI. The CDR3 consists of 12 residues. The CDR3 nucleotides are TGTGCCAGCTCACCACGGCGGGACGAGCAGTACTTC. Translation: CASSPRRDEQYF.

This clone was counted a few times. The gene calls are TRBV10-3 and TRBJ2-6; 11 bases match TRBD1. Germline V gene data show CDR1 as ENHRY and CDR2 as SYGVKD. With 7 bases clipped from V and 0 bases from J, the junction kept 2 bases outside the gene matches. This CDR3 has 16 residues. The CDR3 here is CAITGTGGSGANVLTF. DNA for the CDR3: TGTGCCATCACCGGGACAGGGGGCTCTGGGGCCAACGTCCTGACTTTC.

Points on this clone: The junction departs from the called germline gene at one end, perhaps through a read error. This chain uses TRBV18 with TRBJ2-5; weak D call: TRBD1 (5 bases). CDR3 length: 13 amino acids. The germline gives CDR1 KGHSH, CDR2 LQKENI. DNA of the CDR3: TGTGCCAGCTCACCGGGGCGTCAAGAGGCCCAGTACTTC. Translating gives CASSPGRQEAQYF.

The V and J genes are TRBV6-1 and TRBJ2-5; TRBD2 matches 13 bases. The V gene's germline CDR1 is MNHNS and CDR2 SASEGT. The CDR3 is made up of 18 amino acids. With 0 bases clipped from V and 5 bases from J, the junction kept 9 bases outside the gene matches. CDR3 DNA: TGTGCCAGCAGTGAAGCCGCTGGACTAGCGGGAGATTTGGAGACCCAGTACTTC. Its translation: CASSEAAGLAGDLETQYF.

CDR3 nucleotides: TGCGCCAGCAGCTTGGGGACAGGTAGAATTTCCTACGAGCAGTACTTC. This encodes CASSLGTGRISYEQYF. This sequence joins TRBV5-1 and TRBJ2-7; 7 bases fit TRBD1. V lost 0 bases and J lost 1; bases outside the gene matches: 7. CDR3 length: 16 residues. Germline V lookup: CDR1 SGHRS, CDR2 YFSETQ.

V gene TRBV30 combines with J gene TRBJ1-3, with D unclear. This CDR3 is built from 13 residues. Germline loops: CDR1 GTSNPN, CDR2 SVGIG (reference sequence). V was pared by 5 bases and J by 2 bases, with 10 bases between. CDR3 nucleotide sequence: TGTGCCTGGGGAAGAGAAGCTGGAAACACCATATATTTT. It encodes CAWGREAGNTIYF. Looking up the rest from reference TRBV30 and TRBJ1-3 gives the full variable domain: SQTIHQWPATLVQPVGSPLSLECTVEGTSNPNLYWYRQAAGRGLQLLFYSVGIGQISSEVPQNLSASRPQDRQFILSSKKLLLSDSGFYLCAWGREAGNTIYFGEGSWLTVV.

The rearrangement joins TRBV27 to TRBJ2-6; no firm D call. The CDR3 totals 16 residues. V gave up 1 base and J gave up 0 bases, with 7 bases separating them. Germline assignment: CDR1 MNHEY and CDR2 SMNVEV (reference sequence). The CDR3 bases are TGTGCCAGCAGTTTATACCAGCCCTCTGGGGCCAACGTCCTGACTTTC. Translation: CASSLYQPSGANVLTF.

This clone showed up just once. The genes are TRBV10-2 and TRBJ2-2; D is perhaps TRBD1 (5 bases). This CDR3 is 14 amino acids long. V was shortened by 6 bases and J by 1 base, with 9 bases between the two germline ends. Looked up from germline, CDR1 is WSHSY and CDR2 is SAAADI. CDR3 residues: CASRETGNTGELFF. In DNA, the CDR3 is TGCGCCAGCAGGGAAACAGGGAACACCGGGGAGCTGTTTTTT.

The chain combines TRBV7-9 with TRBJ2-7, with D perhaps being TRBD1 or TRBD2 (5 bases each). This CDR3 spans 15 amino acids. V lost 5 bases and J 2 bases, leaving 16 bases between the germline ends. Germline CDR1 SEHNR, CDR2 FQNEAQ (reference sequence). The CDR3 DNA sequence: TGTGCCAGCAGCCCCTTTGGGGGAGACCCCTACGAGCAGTACTTC. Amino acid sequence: CASSPFGGDPYEQYF.

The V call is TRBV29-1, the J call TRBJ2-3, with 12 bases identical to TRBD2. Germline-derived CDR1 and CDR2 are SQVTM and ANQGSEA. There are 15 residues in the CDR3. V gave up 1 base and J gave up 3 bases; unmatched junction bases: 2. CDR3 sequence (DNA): TGCAGCGTTGAAGCCCTAGCGGGGGGGACAGATACGCAGTATTTT. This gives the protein CSVEALAGGTDTQYF.

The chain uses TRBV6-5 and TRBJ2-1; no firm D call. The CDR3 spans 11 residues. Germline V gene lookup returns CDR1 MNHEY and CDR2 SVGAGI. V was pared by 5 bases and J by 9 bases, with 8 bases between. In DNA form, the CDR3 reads TGTGCCAGCAGTACATGGGGTGAGCAGTTCTTC. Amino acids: CASSTWGEQFF.

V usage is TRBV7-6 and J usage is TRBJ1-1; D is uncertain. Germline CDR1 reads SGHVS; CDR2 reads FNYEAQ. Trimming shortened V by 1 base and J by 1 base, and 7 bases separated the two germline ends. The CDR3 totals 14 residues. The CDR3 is CASSLELSNTEAFF. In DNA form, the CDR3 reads TGTGCCAGCAGCTTAGAGTTGTCGAACACTGAAGCTTTCTTT.

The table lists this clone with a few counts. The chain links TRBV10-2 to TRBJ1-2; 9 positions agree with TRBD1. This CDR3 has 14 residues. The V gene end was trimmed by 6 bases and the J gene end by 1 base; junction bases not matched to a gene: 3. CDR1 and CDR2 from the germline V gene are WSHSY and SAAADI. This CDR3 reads CASRTTGGNYGYTF. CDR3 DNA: TGCGCCAGCAGGACGACAGGGGGTAACTATGGCTACACCTTC.

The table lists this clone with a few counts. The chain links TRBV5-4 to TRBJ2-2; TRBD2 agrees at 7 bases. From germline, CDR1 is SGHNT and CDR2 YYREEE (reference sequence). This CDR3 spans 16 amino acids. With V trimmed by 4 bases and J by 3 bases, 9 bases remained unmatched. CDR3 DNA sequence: TGTGCCAGCAGCCCGATTTGGGCGGGGGACACCGGGGAGCTGTTTTTT. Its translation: CASSPIWAGDTGELFF.

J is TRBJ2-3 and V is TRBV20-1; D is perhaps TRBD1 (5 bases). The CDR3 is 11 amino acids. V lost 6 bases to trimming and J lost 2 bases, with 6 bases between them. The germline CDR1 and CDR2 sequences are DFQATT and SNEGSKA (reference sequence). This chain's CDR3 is CSARVTDTQYF. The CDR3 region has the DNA TGCAGTGCCAGGGTCACAGATACGCAGTATTTT.

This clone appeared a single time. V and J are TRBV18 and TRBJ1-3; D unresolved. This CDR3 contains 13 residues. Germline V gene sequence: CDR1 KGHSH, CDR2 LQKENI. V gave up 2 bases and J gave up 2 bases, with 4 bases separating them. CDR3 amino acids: CASSPGTGNTIYF. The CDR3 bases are TGTGCCAGCTCACCAGGGACTGGAAACACCATATATTTT. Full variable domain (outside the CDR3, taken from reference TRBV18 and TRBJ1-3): NAGVMQNPRHLVRRRGQEARLRCSPMKGHSHVYWYRQLPEEGLKFMVYLQKENIIDESGMPKERFSAEFPKEGPSILRIQQVVRGDSAAYFCASSPGTGNTIYFGEGSWLTVV.

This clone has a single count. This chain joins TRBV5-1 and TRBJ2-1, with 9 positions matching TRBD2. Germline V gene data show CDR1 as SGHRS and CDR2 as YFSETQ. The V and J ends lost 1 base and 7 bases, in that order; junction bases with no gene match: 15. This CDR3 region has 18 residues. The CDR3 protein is CASSLQGLAGGPENEQFF. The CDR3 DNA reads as TGCGCCAGCAGCTTGCAGGGCCTCGCGGGGGGGCCTGAGAATGAGCAGTTCTTC.

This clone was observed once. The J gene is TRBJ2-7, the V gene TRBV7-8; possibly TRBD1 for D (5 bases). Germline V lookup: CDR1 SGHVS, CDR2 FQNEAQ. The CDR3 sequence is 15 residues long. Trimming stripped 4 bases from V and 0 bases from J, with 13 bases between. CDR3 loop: CASSSTDYSSYEQYF. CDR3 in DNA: TGTGCCAGCAGCTCGACAGATTATAGCTCCTACGAGCAGTACTTC.

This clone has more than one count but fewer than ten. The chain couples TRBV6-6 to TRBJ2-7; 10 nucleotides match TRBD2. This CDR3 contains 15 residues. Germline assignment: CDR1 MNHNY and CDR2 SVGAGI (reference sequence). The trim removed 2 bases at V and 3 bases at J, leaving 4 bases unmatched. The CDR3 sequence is CASSYKGTSDYEQYF. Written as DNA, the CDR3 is TGTGCCAGCAGTTACAAGGGGACTAGCGACTACGAGCAGTACTTC.

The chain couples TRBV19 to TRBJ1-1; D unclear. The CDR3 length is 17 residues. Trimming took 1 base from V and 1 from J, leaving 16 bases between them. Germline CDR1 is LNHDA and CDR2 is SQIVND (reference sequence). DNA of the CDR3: TGTGCCAGTAGTATAGTGCTAAGGGCCGCAGGGAACACTGAAGCTTTCTTT. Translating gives CASSIVLRAAGNTEAFF.

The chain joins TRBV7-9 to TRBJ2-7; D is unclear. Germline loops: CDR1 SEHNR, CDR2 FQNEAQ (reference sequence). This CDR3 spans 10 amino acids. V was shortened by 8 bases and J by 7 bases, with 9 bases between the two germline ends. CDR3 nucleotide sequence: TGTGCCAGCGGCCTCGAGGAGCAGTACTTC. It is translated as CASGLEEQYF. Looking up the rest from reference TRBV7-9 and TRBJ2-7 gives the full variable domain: DTGVSQNPRHKITKRGQNVTFRCDPISEHNRLYWYRQTLGQGPEFLTYFQNEAQLEKSRLLSDRFSAERPKGSFSTLEIQRTEQGDSAMYLCASGLEEQYFGPGTRLTVT.

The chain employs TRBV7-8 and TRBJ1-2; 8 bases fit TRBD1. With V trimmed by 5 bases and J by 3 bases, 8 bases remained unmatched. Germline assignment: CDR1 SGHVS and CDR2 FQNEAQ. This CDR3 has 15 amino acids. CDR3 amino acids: CASSPRGQGHYGYTF. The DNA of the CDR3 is TGTGCCAGCAGCCCCAGAGGACAGGGCCACTATGGCTACACCTTC.